The 8 T cell receptor beta chains below all came from one sample that was sequenced in a study of blood T cells in healthy people across ages. A J-beta primer mix and a sample-barcoded 5' primer were used in a second PCR of roughly 6 to 12 cycles. TCRdb re-analysed the 5' RACE reads in MiXCR, keeping a single row per CDR3 protein. The table has about 1.8 million distinct CDR3 sequences, around half seen once. Sample: blood. Receptor source: a middle-aged woman in good health.

This sequence joins TRBV6-6 and TRBJ1-4, with D possibly being TRBD1 (5 bases). Germline assignment: CDR1 MNHNY and CDR2 SVGAGI (reference sequence). The CDR3 loop spans 14 amino acids. The ends were cut back, 2 bases at V and 8 bases at J, with 12 bases in the middle. The CDR3 is CASSYGGLGEKLFF. The CDR3 coding sequence is TGTGCCAGCAGTTACGGGGGATTAGGGGAAAAACTGTTTTTT.

This clonotype has only one observation. The chain links TRBV4-1 to TRBJ1-6; D remains ambiguous. The CDR3 is made up of 14 amino acids. V dropped 4 bases and J dropped 8 bases, with 12 bases sitting between them. The germline V gene has CDR1 MGHRA and CDR2 YSYEKL. CDR3 coding DNA: TGCGCCAGCAGCCCGCGACCGGACTATTCACCCCTCCACTTT. Translated: CASSPRPDYSPLHF.

The chain joins TRBV6-5 to TRBJ2-3; D possibly corresponds to TRBD2 (5 bases). Trimming cost V 5 bases and J 7 bases, with 16 bases left between them. CDR3 length: 14 amino acids. Looked up from germline, CDR1 is MNHEY and CDR2 is SVGAGI. Written as DNA, the CDR3 is TGTGCCAGCAGTGGAGGACGCCTCGTAAATACGCAGTATTTT. As protein: CASSGGRLVNTQYF.

This clonotype was counted a single time. This likely comes from a read error, as the CDR3 has no conserved phenylalanine or tryptophan at its end. The chain has TRBV5-6 and TRBJ2-1; no clear D. V gave up 0 bases and J gave up 8 bases, with 6 bases separating them. The CDR3 loop spans 12 amino acids. Germline V gives CDR1 SGHDT, CDR2 YYEEEE. CDR3: CASSLEGDEQFL. The CDR3 region has the DNA TGTGCCAGCAGCTTGGAGGGTGATGAGCAGTTCTTG.

In its sample, this clonotype was seen a few times. This CDR3 reads CASSYSTPSGGYTF. CDR3 nucleotides: TGTGCCAGCAGTTACTCGACGCCGAGCGGTGGCTACACCTTC. The chain carries TRBV6-6 and TRBJ1-2; no definite D call. There are 14 residues in the CDR3. Germline CDR1 and CDR2: MNHNY and SVGAGI (reference sequence). Trimming shortened V by 0 bases and J by 7 bases, and 12 bases separated the two germline ends.

About this clonotype itself: A much larger clone lies a single base off, so this may be a read error. The gene calls are TRBV12-3 or TRBV12-4 and TRBJ1-2, with D possibly TRBD1 on 5 matching bases. There are 13 residues in the CDR3. CDR3 nucleotide sequence: TGTGCCAGCAGCCGCGGGACTAACTGTGGCTACACCTTC. As protein: CASSRGTNCGYTF.

Concerning this clonotype: Germline is not matched at one junction end, which may reflect a read error. The chain is built from TRBV20-1 and TRBJ1-2, with D perhaps matching TRBD1 (6 bases). The CDR3 sequence is 13 residues long. Germline values: CDR1 DFQATT, CDR2 SNEGSKA (reference sequence). The CDR3 bases are TGCAGTGCGAGAACAGGGAATAACTGTGGCTACACCTTC. Its protein is CSARTGNNCGYTF.

The rearrangement joins TRBV28 to TRBJ1-2, with TRBD1 matching 10 bases. V shed 2 bases and J 6 bases; nucleotides not matched to a gene: 3. The CDR3 consists of 14 residues. CDR1 and CDR2 from the germline V gene are MDHEN and SYDVKM. CDR3 region: CASSLPDRGDGYTF. CDR3 DNA: TGTGCCAGCAGTTTACCGGACAGGGGGGATGGCTACACCTTC.